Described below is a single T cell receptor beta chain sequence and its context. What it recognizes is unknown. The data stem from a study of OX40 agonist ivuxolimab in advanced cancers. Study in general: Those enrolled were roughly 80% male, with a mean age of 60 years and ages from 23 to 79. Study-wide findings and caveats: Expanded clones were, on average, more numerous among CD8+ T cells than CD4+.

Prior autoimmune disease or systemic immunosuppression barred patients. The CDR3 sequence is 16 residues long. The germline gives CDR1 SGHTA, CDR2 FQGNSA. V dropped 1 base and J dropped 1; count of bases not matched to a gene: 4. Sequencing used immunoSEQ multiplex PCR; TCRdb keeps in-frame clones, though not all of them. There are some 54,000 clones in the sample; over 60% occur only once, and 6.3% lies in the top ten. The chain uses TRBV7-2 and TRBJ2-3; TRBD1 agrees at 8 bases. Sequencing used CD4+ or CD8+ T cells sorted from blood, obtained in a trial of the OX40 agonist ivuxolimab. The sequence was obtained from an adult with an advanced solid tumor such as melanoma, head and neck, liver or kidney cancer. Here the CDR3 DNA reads TGTGCCAGCAGCTTAGGCGGCAGGGGGCGCACAGATACGCAGTATTTT. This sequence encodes CASSLGGRGRTDTQYF.